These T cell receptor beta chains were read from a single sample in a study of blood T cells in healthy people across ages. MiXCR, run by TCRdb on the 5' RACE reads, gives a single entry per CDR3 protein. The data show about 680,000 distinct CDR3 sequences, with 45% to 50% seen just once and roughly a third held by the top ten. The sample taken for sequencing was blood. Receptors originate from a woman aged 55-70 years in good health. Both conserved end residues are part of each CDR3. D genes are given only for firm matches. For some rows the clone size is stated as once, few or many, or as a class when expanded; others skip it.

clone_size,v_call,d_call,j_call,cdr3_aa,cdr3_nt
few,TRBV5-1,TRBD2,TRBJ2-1,CASRNLGTSGYNEQFF,TGCGCCAGCAGGAACCTCGGGACTAGCGGATACAATGAGCAGTTCTTC
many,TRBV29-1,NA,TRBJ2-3,CSVGDSQETQYF,TGCAGCGTTGGGGACTCCCAAGAAACGCAGTATTTT
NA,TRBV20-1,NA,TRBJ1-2,CSAQSGRIDGYTF,TGCAGTGCTCAGAGCGGTAGGATTGACGGCTACACCTTC
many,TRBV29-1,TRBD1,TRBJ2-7,CSVSRTGGLAEQYF,TGCAGCGTATCCAGGACAGGGGGCCTTGCCGAGCAGTACTTC
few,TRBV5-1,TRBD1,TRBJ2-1,CASSWGTGGAEQFF,TGCGCCAGCAGCTGGGGGACAGGGGGCGCGGAGCAGTTCTTC
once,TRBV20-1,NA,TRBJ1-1,CSAPPGGGNTEAFF,TGCAGTGCCCCCCCGGGGGGCGGGAACACTGAAGCTTTCTTT
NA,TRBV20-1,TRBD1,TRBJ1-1,CSARGGQGTHRNTEAFF,TGCAGTGCTAGAGGAGGACAGGGGACCCACAGAAACACTGAAGCTTTCTTT
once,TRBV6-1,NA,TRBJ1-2,CASSIIQTVDYGYTF,TGTGCCAGCAGCATAATACAGACAGTCGACTATGGCTACACCTTC
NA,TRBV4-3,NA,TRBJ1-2,CASSQDTQLAYGYTF,TGCGCCAGCAGCCAAGATACACAGCTTGCCTATGGCTACACCTTC
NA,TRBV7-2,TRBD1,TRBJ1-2,CASSTRQGINYGYTF,TGTGCCAGCAGCACGAGACAGGGAATTAACTATGGCTACACCTTC
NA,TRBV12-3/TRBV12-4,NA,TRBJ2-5,CASSPHLETQYF,TGTGCCAGCAGTCCCCACTTGGAGACCCAGTACTTC
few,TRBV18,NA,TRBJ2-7,CASSAGTKGDEQYF,TGTGCCAGCTCAGCCGGGACCAAGGGGGACGAGCAGTACTTC
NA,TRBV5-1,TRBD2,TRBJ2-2,CASSETSGNTGELFF,TGCGCCAGCAGCGAGACTAGCGGGAACACCGGGGAGCTGTTTTTT
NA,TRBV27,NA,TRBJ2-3,CASSLLGGRGHAQYF,TGTGCCAGCAGTTTACTTGGCGGAAGGGGACATGCGCAGTATTTT
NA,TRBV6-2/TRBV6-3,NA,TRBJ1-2,CASSYPWTASNLYGYTF,TGTGCCAGCAGTTACCCCTGGACAGCTTCTAATCTATATGGCTACACCTTC
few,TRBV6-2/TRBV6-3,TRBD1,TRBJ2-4,CASSYYRGIQYF,TGTGCCAGCAGTTACTACAGGGGCATTCAGTACTTC
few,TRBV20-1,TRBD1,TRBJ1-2,CSAGQGGFSGYTF,TGCAGTGCCGGACAGGGGGGTTTTAGCGGCTACACCTTC
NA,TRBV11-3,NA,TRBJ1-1,CASSWGADTEAFF,TGTGCCAGCAGTTGGGGGGCCGACACTGAAGCTTTCTTT
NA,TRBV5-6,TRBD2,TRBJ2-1,CASSSPGLWTSGDNNEQFF,TGTGCCAGCAGCTCTCCGGGACTTTGGACTAGCGGGGACAACAATGAGCAGTTCTTC
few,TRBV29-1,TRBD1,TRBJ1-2,CSVDSRTGGYGYTF,TGCAGCGTTGATTCTCGGACAGGGGGCTATGGCTACACCTTC
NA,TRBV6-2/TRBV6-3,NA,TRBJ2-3,CASSRRGVQNTDTQYF,TGTGCCAGCAGCCGCCGAGGGGTACAGAACACAGATACGCAGTATTTT
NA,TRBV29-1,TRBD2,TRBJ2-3,CSGQWGGTQYF,TGCAGCGGTCAATGGGGGGGTACGCAGTATTTT
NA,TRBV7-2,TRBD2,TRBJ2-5,CASSFFSGGAETQYF,TGTGCCAGCAGCTTCTTTAGCGGGGGGGCTGAGACCCAGTACTTC
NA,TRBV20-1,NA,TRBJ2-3,CSARAFSAPRTTDTQYF,TGCAGTGCTAGAGCTTTTTCGGCGCCCCGGACGACAGATACGCAGTATTTT
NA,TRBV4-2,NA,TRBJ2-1,CASSQDLDRQFF,TGTGCCAGCAGCCAAGATCTGGACCGGCAGTTCTTC
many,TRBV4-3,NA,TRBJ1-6,CASSQVGGGAGNSPLHF,TGCGCCAGCAGCCAAGTTGGCGGGGGCGCCGGGAATTCACCCCTCCACTTT
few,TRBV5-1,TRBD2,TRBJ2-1,CASSMTSLTEQFF,TGCGCCAGCAGCATGACTAGCCTGACTGAGCAGTTCTTC
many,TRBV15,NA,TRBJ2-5,CATSREYPRSQETQYF,TGTGCCACCAGCAGAGAGTACCCAAGGTCACAAGAGACCCAGTACTTC
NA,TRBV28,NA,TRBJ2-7,CASTLASIGDGYYEQYF,TGTGCCAGCACCCTGGCATCGATCGGTGACGGTTATTACGAGCAGTACTTC
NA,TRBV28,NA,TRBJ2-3,CASSRLGRGADTQYF,TGTGCCAGCAGCCGCCTGGGCAGGGGCGCAGATACGCAGTATTTT
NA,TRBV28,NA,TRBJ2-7,CASRGKSSYEQYF,TGTGCCAGCAGAGGGAAAAGCTCCTACGAGCAGTACTTC
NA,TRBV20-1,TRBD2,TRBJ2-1,CSASSLTGGLYNEQFF,TGCAGTGCTTCCTCCCTAACGGGAGGTCTCTACAATGAGCAGTTCTTC
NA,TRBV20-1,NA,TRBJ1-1,CSASPGKRKATEAFF,TGCAGTGCTAGTCCCGGGAAACGGAAGGCCACTGAAGCTTTCTTT
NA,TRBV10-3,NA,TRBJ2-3,CAISESHIGADTQYF,TGTGCCATCAGTGAATCACATATAGGGGCAGATACGCAGTATTTT
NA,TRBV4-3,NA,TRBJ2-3,CASSPQEGTPTDTQYF,TGCGCCAGCAGCCCACAAGAAGGAACCCCCACAGATACGCAGTATTTT
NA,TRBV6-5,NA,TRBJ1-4,CASSYDKENEEKLFF,TGTGCCAGCAGTTACGATAAGGAGAATGAGGAAAAACTGTTTTTT
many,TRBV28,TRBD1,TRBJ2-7,CASSRPGQGTYEQYF,TGTGCCAGCAGTCGGCCGGGACAGGGTACCTACGAGCAGTACTTC
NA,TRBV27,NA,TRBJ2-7,CASTRPQTSLRQYEQYF,TGTGCCAGCACCCGTCCCCAGACATCCCTGAGACAATACGAGCAGTACTTC
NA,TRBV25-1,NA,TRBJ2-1,CASRRDSSYNEQFF,TGTGCCAGCAGAAGGGATTCCTCCTACAATGAGCAGTTCTTC
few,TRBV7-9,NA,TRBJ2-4,CASSSTGAKNIQYF,TGTGCCAGCAGCTCTACAGGGGCCAAAAACATTCAGTACTTC
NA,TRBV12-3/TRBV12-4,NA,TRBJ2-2,CASSPSGSGELFF,TGTGCCAGCAGCCCATCAGGGTCCGGGGAGCTGTTTTTT
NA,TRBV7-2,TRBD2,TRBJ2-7,CASSPIQRGEQYF,TGTGCCAGCAGCCCCATTCAGCGGGGCGAGCAGTACTTC
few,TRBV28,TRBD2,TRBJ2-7,CASSLSRASGPSSYEQYF,TGTGCCAGCAGTTTATCGCGGGCTAGCGGGCCCAGCTCCTACGAGCAGTACTTC
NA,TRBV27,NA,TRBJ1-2,CASSLRSNYGYTF,TGTGCCAGCAGTTTACGATCAAACTATGGCTACACCTTC
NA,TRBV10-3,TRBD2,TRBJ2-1,CAIRASGRPSNEQFF,TGTGCCATTAGGGCTAGCGGGAGGCCTTCGAATGAGCAGTTCTTC
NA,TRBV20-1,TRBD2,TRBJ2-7,CSAGGTTSSYEQYF,TGCAGTGCTGGCGGGACTACCTCCTCCTACGAGCAGTACTTC
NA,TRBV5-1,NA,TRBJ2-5,CASISGVGETQYF,TGCGCCAGCATCTCTGGGGTCGGAGAGACCCAGTACTTC
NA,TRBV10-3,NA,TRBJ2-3,CAISPRGESTDTQYF,TGTGCCATCAGCCCCAGGGGGGAAAGCACAGATACGCAGTATTTT
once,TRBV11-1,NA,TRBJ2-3,CASNPSVVTQYF,TGTGCCAGCAACCCAAGCGTCGTTACGCAGTATTTT
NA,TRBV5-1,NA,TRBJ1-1,CASKDQGNTEAFF,TGCGCCAGCAAAGATCAGGGGAACACTGAAGCTTTCTTT
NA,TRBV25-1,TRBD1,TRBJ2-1,CASSEGETGEREQFF,TGTGCCAGCAGTGAAGGGGAGACAGGGGAGAGGGAGCAGTTCTTC
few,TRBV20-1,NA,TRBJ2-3,CSARGRGSTDTQYF,TGCAGTGCTAGAGGCCGGGGTAGCACAGATACGCAGTATTTT
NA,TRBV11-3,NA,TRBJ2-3,CASSLASGQTDTQYF,TGTGCCAGCAGCTTAGCTTCCGGCCAGACAGATACGCAGTATTTT